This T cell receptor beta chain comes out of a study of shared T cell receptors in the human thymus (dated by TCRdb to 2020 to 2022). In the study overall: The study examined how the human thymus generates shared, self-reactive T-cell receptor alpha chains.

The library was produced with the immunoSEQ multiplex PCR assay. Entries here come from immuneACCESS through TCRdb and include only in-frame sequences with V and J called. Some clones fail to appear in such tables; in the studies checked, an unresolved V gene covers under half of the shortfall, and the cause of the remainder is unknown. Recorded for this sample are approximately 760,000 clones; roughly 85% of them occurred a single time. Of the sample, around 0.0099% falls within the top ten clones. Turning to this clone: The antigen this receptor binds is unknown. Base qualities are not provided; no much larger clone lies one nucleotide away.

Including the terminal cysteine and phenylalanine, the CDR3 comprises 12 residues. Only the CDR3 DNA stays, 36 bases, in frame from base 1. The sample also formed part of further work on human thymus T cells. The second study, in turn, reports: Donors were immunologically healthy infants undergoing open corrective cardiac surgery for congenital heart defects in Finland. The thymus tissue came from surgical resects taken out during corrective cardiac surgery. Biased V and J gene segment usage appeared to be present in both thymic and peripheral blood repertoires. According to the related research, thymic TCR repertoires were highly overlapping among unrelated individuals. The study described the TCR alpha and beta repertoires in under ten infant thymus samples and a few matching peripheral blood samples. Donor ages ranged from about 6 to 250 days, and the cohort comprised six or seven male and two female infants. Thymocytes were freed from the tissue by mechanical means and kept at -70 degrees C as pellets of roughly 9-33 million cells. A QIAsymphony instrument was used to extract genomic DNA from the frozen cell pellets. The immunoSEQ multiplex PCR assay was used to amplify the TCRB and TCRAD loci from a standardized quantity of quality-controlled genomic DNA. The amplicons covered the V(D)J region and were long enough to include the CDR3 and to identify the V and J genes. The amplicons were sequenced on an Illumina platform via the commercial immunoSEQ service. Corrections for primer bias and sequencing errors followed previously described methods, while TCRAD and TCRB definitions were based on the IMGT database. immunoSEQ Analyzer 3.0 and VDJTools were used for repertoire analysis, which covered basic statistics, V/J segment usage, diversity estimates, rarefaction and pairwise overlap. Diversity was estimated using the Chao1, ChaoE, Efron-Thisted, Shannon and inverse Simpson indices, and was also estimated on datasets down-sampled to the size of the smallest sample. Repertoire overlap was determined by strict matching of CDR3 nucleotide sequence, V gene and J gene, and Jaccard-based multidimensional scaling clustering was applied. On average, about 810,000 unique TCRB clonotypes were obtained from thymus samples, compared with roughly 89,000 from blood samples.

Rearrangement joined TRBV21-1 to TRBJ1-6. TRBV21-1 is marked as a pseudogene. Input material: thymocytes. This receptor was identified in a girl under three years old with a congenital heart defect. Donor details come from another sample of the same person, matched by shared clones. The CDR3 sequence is CASSKSHSPLHF. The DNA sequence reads TGTGCCAGCAGCAAAAGTCACTCGCCCCTCCACTTT.